These 20 T cell receptor beta chains share one sample of origin, sequenced in a study of blood T cell repertoires in COVID-19. Libraries were prepared by immunoSEQ multiplex PCR; TCRdb keeps only in-frame clonotypes and omits some of them. The profile shows roughly 66,000 clones, around 90% of them singletons. The specimen was peripheral blood. Receptors were obtained from a human donor in a cohort sampled during active COVID-19.

The chain employs TRBV3-1 (or the pseudogene TRBV3-2) and TRBJ2-5; D perhaps matches TRBD1 (6 bases). The V end lost 3 bases, the J end lost 5 bases, and 13 bases lay between the germline ends. This CDR3 has 14 amino acids. Looked up from germline, CDR1 is LGHDT and CDR2 is YNNKEL (reference sequence). The CDR3: CASSQGARWETQYF. In DNA, the CDR3 is TGTGCCAGCAGCCAGGGGGCAAGGTGGGAGACCCAGTACTTC.

This chain joins TRBV9 and TRBJ1-2; maybe TRBD1 (5 bases). The germline V gene has CDR1 SGDLS and CDR2 YYNGEE. The V and J ends lost 0 bases and 0 bases respectively, with 9 bases between them. The CDR3 runs to 15 residues. The CDR3 DNA reads as TGTGCCAGCAGCGTAGGGGGCGATGCTAACTATGGCTACACCTTC. This sequence encodes CASSVGGDANYGYTF. Based on the CDR3 plus reference TRBV9 and TRBJ1-2, the full variable domain is DSGVTQTPKHLITATGQRVTLRCSPRSGDLSVYWYQQSLDQGLQFLIQYYNGEERAKGNILERFSAQQFPDLHSELNLSSLELGDSALYFCASSVGGDANYGYTFGSGTRLTVV.

The count of this clone is one. The chain has TRBV6-2 or TRBV6-3 and TRBJ2-3; unclear D gene. Between the trimmed V and J ends, which lost 0 bases and 6 bases, there was a span of 16 bases. Germline V gene data show CDR1 as MNHEY and CDR2 as SVGEGT. This CDR3 spans 16 amino acids. The DNA of the CDR3 is TGTGCCAGCAGTTACTCGAGTAGTCGTAGTGTGGATACGCAGTATTTT. It is translated as CASSYSSSRSVDTQYF.

The V call is TRBV7-2, the J call TRBJ2-5; 7 nucleotides align to TRBD2. Looked up from germline, CDR1 is SGHTA and CDR2 is FQGNSA. CDR3 length equals 13 residues. Trimming cost V 1 base and J 9 bases; bases outside gene matches: 5. CDR3 nucleotide sequence: TGTGCCAGCAGCTTAGGGCAGGCGGGGGCCCAGTACTTC. Translation: CASSLGQAGAQYF.

The rearrangement uses TRBV6-5 and TRBJ2-7, with 7 bases matching TRBD2. The CDR3 totals 15 residues. The trim removed 4 bases at V and 4 bases at J, leaving 10 bases unmatched. Germline V gene data show CDR1 as MNHEY and CDR2 as SVGAGI. The CDR3 DNA is TGTGCCAGCAGTTCCCCGGGGGGAGGGAGTTACGAGCAGTACTTC. Protein sequence: CASSSPGGGSYEQYF.

The chain has TRBV3-1 (or the pseudogene TRBV3-2) and TRBJ1-2; 7 bases fit TRBD1. With 4 bases clipped from V and 0 bases from J, the junction kept 17 bases outside the gene matches. This CDR3 has 19 amino acids. CDR1 is LGHDT, CDR2 YNNKEL, per germline (reference sequence). The CDR3 DNA reads as TGTGCCAGCAGCCCGCAGGTGGGACAGACAGGAATGGCTAACTATGGCTACACCTTC. Translating gives CASSPQVGQTGMANYGYTF.

The genes are TRBV6-5 and TRBJ1-3, with D tentatively TRBD1 (5 bases). Trimming shortened V by 6 bases and J by 2 bases, and 14 bases separated the two germline ends. The CDR3 has 15 amino acids. Looked up from germline, CDR1 is MNHEY and CDR2 is SVGAGI. CDR3 DNA sequence: TGTGCCAGCAGAGCCGACAGATTTCCTGGAAACACCATATATTTT. As protein: CASRADRFPGNTIYF.

This CDR3 reads CSVGQGWTGELFF. CDR3 coding DNA: TGCAGCGTTGGACAGGGGTGGACCGGGGAGCTGTTTTTT. This chain joins TRBV29-1 and TRBJ2-2; 8 positions match TRBD1. The V gene's germline CDR1 is SQVTM and CDR2 ANQGSEA. V trimming: 4 bases; J trimming: 5 bases; junction bases outside the gene matches: 3. The CDR3 consists of 13 residues.

The chain links TRBV6-4 to TRBJ1-6; D call uncertain. Between the trimmed V and J ends, which lost 0 bases and 11 bases, there was a span of 8 bases. The CDR3 has 13 residues. CDR1 is MRHNA, CDR2 SNTAGT, per germline. The DNA for the CDR3 is TGTGCCAGCAGTGACTCGGAGAGGCCACCCCTCCACTTT. Residues: CASSDSERPPLHF.

This sequence joins TRBV7-2 and TRBJ2-7, with TRBD2 matching 7 bases. Germline assignment: CDR1 SGHTA and CDR2 FQGNSA. This CDR3 has 16 amino acids. V lost 1 base and J lost 5; bases outside the gene matches: 11. CDR3 in amino acids: CASSLVIRGGLHEQYF. CDR3 nucleotides: TGTGCCAGCAGCTTAGTTATTCGGGGAGGGCTCCACGAGCAGTACTTC.

The CDR3 reads CATSRDRGTGEDGYTF. The CDR3 DNA sequence: TGTGCCACCAGCAGAGATCGAGGGACAGGGGAGGATGGCTACACCTTC. J is TRBJ1-2 and V is TRBV15; 10 positions match TRBD1. This CDR3 spans 16 amino acids. V dropped 0 bases and J dropped 6; count of bases not matched to a gene: 7. Germline CDR1 LNHNV, CDR2 YYDKDF (reference sequence).

The rearrangement uses TRBV7-3 and TRBJ2-1; 11 nucleotides agree with TRBD1. Per germline, CDR1 SGHTA and CDR2 FQGTGA. V lost 5 bases, J lost 7 bases, and 13 bases stayed unmatched. This CDR3 contains 17 residues. The CDR3: CASSGGTGGRYRNEQFF. Here the CDR3 DNA reads TGTGCCAGCAGCGGCGGGACAGGGGGACGGTATAGGAATGAGCAGTTCTTC.

The V gene is TRBV7-8, the J gene TRBJ2-2; possible D gene TRBD1, 5 bases. The length of the CDR3 is 16 residues. V was shortened by 4 bases and J by 3 bases, with 15 bases between the two germline ends. CDR1 and CDR2 (germline): SGHVS, FQNEAQ. The CDR3 DNA reads as TGTGCCAGCAGCTCGAAACTTGACAGACACACCGGGGAGCTGTTTTTT. Its translation: CASSSKLDRHTGELFF.

The chain has TRBV28 and TRBJ2-7; 8 nucleotides line up with TRBD2. Germline CDR1 and CDR2: MDHEN and SYDVKM. V lost 5 bases to trimming and J lost 6 bases; unmatched junction nucleotides: 18. The CDR3 contains 17 residues. Here the CDR3 reads CASSAQWASGGGSEQYF. CDR3 DNA sequence: TGTGCCAGCAGTGCACAATGGGCCTCGGGGGGGGGCTCCGAGCAGTACTTC. The full variable domain, completed using reference TRBV28 and TRBJ2-7, is DVKVTQSSRYLVKRTGEKVFLECVQDMDHENMFWYRQDPGLGLRLIYFSYDVKMKEKGDIPEGYSVSREKKERFSLILESASTNQTSMYLCASSAQWASGGGSEQYFGPGTRLTVT.

The V call is TRBV19, the J call TRBJ1-2; 7 nucleotides align to TRBD1. The ends lost 4 bases at V and 6 bases at J; junction bases unmatched: 5. Germline CDR1 is LNHDA and CDR2 is SQIVND (reference sequence). This CDR3 contains 13 residues. The CDR3 sequence: CASSTQGLDGYTF. The DNA for the CDR3 is TGTGCCAGTAGTACACAGGGGTTGGATGGCTACACCTTC.

The V call is TRBV29-1, the J call TRBJ2-1; 8 bases map to TRBD1. Germline V gives CDR1 SQVTM, CDR2 ANQGSEA. The CDR3 runs 13 residues. In DNA form, the CDR3 reads TGCAGTGTATCCGGGACAGGTAACAATGAGCAGTTCTTC. It codes for CSVSGTGNNEQFF.

About this clone: Compared with germline, one end of the junction differs, possibly owing to a read error. This rearrangement joins TRBV7-2 to TRBJ2-7; 14 bases match TRBD2. CDR1 is SGHTA and CDR2 is FQGNSA in the germline V gene. The CDR3 extends over 16 amino acids. In DNA form, the CDR3 reads TGTGCCAGCAGCCCGGGACTAGCGGGAGAGATCACCAGGACCCGCTTC. As protein: CASSPGLAGEITRTRF.

This chain joins TRBV6-6 and TRBJ1-5, with 9 bases aligning to TRBD1. CDR1 is MNHNY and CDR2 is SVGAGI in the germline V gene (reference sequence). V was clipped by 6 bases and J by 1 base; unmatched bases: 7. The CDR3 contains 16 residues. CDR3 loop: CASSPTGGKSNQPQHF. The CDR3 DNA sequence: TGTGCCAGCAGCCCTACAGGGGGCAAAAGCAATCAGCCCCAGCATTTT.

The genes are TRBV11-3 and TRBJ2-1; 7 positions match TRBD1. V dropped 3 bases and J dropped 6; count of bases not matched to a gene: 5. The CDR3 length is 14 residues. Per germline, CDR1 SGHNT and CDR2 YENEEA. The CDR3 sequence is CASSLGQPGNEQFF. CDR3 in DNA: TGTGCCAGCAGCTTGGGACAGCCCGGCAATGAGCAGTTCTTC.

V is TRBV3-1 (or the pseudogene TRBV3-2) and J is TRBJ2-1; D is possibly TRBD2 (7 bases). This CDR3 contains 16 residues. CDR1 is LGHDT and CDR2 is YNNKEL in the germline V gene (reference sequence). Deletions cut 5 bases from V and 5 bases from J, with 19 bases between. CDR3 sequence: CASSTFLGGGHNEQFF. CDR3 bases: TGTGCCAGCAGCACCTTTTTAGGGGGGGGTCACAATGAGCAGTTCTTC.